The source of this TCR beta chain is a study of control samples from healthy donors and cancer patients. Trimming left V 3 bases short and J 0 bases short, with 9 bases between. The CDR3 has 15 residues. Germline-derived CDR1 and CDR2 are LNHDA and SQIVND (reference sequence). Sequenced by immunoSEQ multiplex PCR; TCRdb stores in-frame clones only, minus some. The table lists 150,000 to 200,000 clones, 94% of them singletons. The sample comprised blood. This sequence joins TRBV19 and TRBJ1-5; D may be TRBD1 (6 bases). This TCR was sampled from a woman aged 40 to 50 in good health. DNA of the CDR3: TGTGCCAGTAGTATCGGACAGCATAGCAATCAGCCCCAGCATTTT. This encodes CASSIGQHSNQPQHF.